This T cell receptor beta chain appears in the sequencing data of a study of cytomegalovirus exposure and HLA in healthy donors. The primer mix had 60 Vbeta and 13 Jbeta primers. Clones were sequenced by immunoSEQ multiplex PCR, and TCRdb holds only the in-frame ones, with some missing. The data contain 150,000 to 200,000 clones, approximately 80% of them singletons. As concerns this clone: Antigen: not known.

The germline gives CDR1 SGHRS, CDR2 YFSETQ. This CDR3 has 15 residues. After removal of 0 bases from V and 1 base from J, the junction contained 2 bases not matched to a gene. Study-wide points: Analysis was carried out at a later point, and it linked a missense DCLRE1C variant to TCR beta V- and J-gene trimming.

Every donor was a healthy person donating bone marrow. The chain is built from TRBV5-1 and TRBJ1-1; 8 bases are a match to TRBD1. The sequence derives from a young man in good health and CMV-seronegative. The sequencing sample was made of PBMCs. In DNA, the CDR3 is TGCGCCAGCAGCTTGGTCGGACAGGGGAACACTGAAGCTTTCTTT. Its translation: CASSLVGQGNTEAFF.